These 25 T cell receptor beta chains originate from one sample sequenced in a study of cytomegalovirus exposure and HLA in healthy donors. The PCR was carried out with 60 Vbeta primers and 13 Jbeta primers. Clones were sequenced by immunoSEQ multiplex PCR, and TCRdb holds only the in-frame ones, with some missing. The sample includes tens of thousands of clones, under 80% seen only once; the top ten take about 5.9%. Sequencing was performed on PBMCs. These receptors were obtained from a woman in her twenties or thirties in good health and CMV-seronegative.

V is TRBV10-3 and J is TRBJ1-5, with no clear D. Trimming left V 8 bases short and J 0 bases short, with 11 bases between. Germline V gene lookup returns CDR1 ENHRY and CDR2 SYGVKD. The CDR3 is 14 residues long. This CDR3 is CAIREEGSNQPQHF. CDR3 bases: TGTGCCATCCGAGAGGAGGGTAGCAATCAGCCCCAGCATTTT.

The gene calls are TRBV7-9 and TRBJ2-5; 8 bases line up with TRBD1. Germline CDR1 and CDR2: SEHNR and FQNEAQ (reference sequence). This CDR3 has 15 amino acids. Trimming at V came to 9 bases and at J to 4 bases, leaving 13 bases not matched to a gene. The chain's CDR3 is CASQTGQGRSETQYF. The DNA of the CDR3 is TGTGCCAGTCAGACTGGACAGGGTAGGTCAGAGACCCAGTACTTC. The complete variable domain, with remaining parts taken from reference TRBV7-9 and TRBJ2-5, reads DTGVSQNPRHKITKRGQNVTFRCDPISEHNRLYWYRQTLGQGPEFLTYFQNEAQLEKSRLLSDRFSAERPKGSFSTLEIQRTEQGDSAMYLCASQTGQGRSETQYFGPGTRLLVL.

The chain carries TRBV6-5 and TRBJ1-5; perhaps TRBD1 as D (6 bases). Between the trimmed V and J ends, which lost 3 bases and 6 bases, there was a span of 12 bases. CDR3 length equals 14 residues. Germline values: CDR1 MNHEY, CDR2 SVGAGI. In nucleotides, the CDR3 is TGTGCCAGCAGTTATACGCAGGGGCGTCAGCCCCAGCATTTT. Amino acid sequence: CASSYTQGRQPQHF.

The CDR3 here is CASSFSGGRDNTEAFF. For the CDR3, the DNA is TGCGCCAGCAGCTTTTCGGGGGGTCGGGACAACACTGAAGCTTTCTTT. The chain carries TRBV5-1 and TRBJ1-1, with D tentatively TRBD1 (5 bases). Germline CDR1 is SGHRS and CDR2 is YFSETQ. This CDR3 has 16 amino acids. V lost 2 bases, J lost 2 bases, and 16 bases lay in between.

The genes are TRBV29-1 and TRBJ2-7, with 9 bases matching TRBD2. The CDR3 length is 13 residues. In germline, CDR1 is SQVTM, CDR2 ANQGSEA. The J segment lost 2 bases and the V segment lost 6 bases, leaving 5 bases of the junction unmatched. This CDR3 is CSVLAGNTYEQYF. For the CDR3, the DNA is TGCAGCGTACTAGCGGGTAATACCTACGAGCAGTACTTC.

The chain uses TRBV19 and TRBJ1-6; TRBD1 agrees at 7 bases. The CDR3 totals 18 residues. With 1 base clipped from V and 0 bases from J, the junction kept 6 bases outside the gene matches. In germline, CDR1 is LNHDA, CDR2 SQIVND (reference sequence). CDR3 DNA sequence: TGTGCCAGTAGTATAGGACGACAGGGAAGCTCCTATAATTCACCCCTCCACTTT. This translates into CASSIGRQGSSYNSPLHF.

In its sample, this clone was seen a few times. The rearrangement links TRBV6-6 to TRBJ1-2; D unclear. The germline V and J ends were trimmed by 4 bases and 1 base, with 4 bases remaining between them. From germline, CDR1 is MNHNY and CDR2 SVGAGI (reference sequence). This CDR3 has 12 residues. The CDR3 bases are TGTGCCAGCAGTTCTCTTAACTATGGCTACACCTTC. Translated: CASSSLNYGYTF.

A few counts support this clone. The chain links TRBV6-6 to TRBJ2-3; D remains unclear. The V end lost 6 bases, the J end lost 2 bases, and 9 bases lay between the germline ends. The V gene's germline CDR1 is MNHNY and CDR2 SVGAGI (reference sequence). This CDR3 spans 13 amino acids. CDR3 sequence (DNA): TGTGCCAGCAGCTACCGGTCCACAGATACGCAGTATTTT. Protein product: CASSYRSTDTQYF.

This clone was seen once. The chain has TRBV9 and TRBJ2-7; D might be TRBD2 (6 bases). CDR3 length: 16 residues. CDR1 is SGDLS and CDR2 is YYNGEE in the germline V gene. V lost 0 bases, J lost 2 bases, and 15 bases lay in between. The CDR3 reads CASSVATGDGTYEQYF. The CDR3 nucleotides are TGTGCCAGCAGCGTAGCTACGGGGGACGGAACCTACGAGCAGTACTTC.

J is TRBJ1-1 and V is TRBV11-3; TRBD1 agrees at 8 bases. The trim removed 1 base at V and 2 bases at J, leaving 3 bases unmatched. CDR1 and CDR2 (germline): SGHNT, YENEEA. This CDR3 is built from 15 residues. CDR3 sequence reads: CASSLGGQANTEAFF. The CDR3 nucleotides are TGTGCCAGCAGCTTAGGGGGACAGGCAAACACTGAAGCTTTCTTT. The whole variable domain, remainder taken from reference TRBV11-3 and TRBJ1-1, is EAGVVQSPRYKIIEKKQPVAFWCNPISGHNTLYWYLQNLGQGPELLIRYENEEAVDDSQLPKDRFSAERLKGVDSTLKIQPAELGDSAVYLCASSLGGQANTEAFFGQGTRLTVV.

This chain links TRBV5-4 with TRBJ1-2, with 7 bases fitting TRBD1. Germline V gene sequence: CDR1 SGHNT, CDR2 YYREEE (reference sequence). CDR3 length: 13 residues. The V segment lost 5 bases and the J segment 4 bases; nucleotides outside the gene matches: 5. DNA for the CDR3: TGTGCCAGCAGTTTTGACAGGGCCTATGGCTACACCTTC. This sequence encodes CASSFDRAYGYTF.

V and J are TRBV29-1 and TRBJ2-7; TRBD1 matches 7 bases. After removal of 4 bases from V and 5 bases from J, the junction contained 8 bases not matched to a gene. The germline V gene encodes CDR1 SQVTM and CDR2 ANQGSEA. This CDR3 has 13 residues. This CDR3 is CSVGGRGLNEQYF. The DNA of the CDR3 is TGCAGCGTTGGGGGCAGGGGGTTGAACGAGCAGTACTTC.

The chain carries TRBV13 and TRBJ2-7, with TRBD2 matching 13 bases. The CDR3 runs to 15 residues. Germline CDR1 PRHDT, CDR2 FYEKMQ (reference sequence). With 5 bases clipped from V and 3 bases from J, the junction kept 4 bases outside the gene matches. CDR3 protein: CASSLGTSGNYEQYF. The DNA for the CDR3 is TGTGCCAGCAGCCTCGGGACTAGCGGGAACTACGAGCAGTACTTC. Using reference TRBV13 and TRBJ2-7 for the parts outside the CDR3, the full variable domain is AAGVIQSPRHLIKEKRETATLKCYPIPRHDTVYWYQQGPGQDPQFLISFYEKMQSDKGSIPDRFSAQQFSDYHSELNMSSLELGDSALYFCASSLGTSGNYEQYFGPGTRLTVT.

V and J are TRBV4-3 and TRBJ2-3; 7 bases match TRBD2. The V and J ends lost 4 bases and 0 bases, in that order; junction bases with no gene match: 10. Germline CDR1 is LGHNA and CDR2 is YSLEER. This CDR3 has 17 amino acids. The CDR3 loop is CASSLGPAGISTDTQYF. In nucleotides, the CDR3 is TGCGCCAGCAGCCTAGGACCAGCGGGAATTAGCACAGATACGCAGTATTTT.

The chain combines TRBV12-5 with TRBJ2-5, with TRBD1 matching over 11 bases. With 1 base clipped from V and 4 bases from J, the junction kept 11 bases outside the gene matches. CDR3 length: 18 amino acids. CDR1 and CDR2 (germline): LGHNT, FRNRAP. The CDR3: CASGLGNRGQGATETQYF. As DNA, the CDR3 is TGTGCTAGTGGTTTGGGAAACCGAGGACAGGGGGCAACAGAGACCCAGTACTTC.

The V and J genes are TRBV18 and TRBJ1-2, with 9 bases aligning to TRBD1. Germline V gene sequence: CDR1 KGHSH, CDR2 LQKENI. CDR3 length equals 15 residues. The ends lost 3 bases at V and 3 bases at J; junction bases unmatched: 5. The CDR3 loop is CASSPRQGGDYGYTF. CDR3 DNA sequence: TGTGCCAGCTCACCCAGACAGGGGGGGGACTATGGCTACACCTTC.

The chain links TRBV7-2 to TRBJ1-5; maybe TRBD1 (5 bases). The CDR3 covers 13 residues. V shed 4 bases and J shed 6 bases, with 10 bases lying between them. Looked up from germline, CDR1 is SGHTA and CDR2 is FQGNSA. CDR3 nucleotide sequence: TGTGCCAGCAGCTCGACAGTAACTCAGCCCCAGCATTTT. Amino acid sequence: CASSSTVTQPQHF.

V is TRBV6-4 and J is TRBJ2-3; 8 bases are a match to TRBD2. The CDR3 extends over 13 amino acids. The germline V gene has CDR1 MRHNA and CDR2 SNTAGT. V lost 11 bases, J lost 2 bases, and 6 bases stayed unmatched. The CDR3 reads CASAGVNTDTQYF. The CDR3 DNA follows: TGTGCCTCAGCGGGGGTAAACACAGATACGCAGTATTTT.

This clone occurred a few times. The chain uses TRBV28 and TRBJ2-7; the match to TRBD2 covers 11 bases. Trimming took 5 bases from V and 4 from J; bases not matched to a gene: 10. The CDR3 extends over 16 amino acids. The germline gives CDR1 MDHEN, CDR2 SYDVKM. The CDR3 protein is CASSPRGSGGVYEQYF. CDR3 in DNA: TGTGCCAGCAGTCCCCGGGGTAGCGGGGGGGTGTACGAGCAGTACTTC.

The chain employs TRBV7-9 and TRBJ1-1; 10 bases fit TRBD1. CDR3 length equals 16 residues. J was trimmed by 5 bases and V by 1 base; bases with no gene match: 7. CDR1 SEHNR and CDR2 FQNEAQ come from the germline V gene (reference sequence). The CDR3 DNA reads TGTGCCAGCAGCTTAGGTATCCGGGACAGGGGTACTGAAGCTTTCTTT. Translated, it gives CASSLGIRDRGTEAFF.

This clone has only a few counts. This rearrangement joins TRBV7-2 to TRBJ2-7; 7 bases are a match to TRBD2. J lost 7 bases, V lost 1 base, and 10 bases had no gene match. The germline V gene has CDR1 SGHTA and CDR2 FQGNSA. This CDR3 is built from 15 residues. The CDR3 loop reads CASSLDGSGREEQYF. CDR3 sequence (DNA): TGTGCCAGCAGCTTAGACGGAAGCGGGCGGGAGGAGCAGTACTTC.

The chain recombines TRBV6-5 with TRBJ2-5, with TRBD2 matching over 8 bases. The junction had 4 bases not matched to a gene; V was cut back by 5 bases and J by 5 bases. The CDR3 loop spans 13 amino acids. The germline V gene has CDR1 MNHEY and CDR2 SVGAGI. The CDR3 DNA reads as TGTGCCAGCAGTAGCGGGAGTCGGGAGACCCAGTACTTC. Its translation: CASSSGSRETQYF.

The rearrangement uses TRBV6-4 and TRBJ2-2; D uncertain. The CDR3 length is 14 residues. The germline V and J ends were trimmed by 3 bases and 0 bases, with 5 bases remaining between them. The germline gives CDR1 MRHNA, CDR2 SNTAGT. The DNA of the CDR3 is TGTGCCAGCAGTGAGCAGACGAACACCGGGGAGCTGTTTTTT. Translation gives CASSEQTNTGELFF.

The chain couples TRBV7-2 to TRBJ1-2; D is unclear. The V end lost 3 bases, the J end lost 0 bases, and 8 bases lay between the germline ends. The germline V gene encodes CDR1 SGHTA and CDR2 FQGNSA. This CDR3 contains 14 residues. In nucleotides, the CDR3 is TGTGCCAGCAGCTTCCCGACATCTAACTATGGCTACACCTTC. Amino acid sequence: CASSFPTSNYGYTF.

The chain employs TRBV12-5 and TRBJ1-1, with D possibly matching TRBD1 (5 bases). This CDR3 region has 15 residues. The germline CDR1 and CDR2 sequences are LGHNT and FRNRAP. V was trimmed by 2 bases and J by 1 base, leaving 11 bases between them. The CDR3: CASGLFRATNTEAFF. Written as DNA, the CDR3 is TGTGCTAGTGGTTTGTTCAGGGCGACGAACACTGAAGCTTTCTTT. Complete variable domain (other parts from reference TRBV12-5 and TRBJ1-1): DARVTQTPRHKVTEMGQEVTMRCQPILGHNTVFWYRQTMMQGLELLAYFRNRAPLDDSGMPKDRFSAEMPDATLATLKIQPSEPRDSAVYFCASGLFRATNTEAFFGQGTRLTVV.